This is a list of T cell receptor beta chains from one sample in a study of cytomegalovirus exposure and HLA in healthy donors. Assay used: immunoSEQ multiplex PCR; TCRdb lists only in-frame clones, some missing. This table has under 200,000 clones, about 90% appearing once. Sequenced: PBMCs. The receptors were gathered from a woman aged 18-30 years in good health and CMV-seropositive. CDR3s include the opening cysteine and the closing phenylalanine or tryptophan. Each record gives: CDR3 protein, CDR3 DNA, D gene, J gene, clone size, V gene. D genes are given only for firm matches. The size of a clone is reported for some rows only, either as once, few or many, or as a class for expanded clones.

CDR3: CASSEDRAGNQPQHF
DNA: TGTGCCAGTAGTGAAGACAGGGCGGGCAATCAGCCCCAGCATTTT
D: TRBD1
J: TRBJ1-5
size: -
V: TRBV19

CDR3: CASSLRQGATGELFF
DNA: TGCGCCAGCAGCCTACGACAGGGGGCAACCGGGGAGCTGTTTTTT
D: TRBD1
J: TRBJ2-2
size: -
V: TRBV5-1

CDR3: CASIKIQGFGGELFF
DNA: TGTGCCAGCATCAAGATACAGGGTTTTGGCGGGGAGCTGTTTTTT
D: -
J: TRBJ2-2
size: -
V: TRBV28

CDR3: CASSALPGGGAAGELFF
DNA: TGTGCCAGCAGTGCCCTCCCCGGCGGGGGGGCCGCCGGGGAGCTGTTTTTT
D: TRBD2
J: TRBJ2-2
size: -
V: TRBV27

CDR3: CASSQRKGAGQTEAFF
DNA: TGCGCCAGCAGCCAACGGAAGGGGGCGGGTCAAACTGAAGCTTTCTTT
D: TRBD1
J: TRBJ1-1
size: -
V: TRBV4-1

CDR3: CAGAAGGAPTDTQYF
DNA: TGTGCCGGAGCGGCAGGGGGCGCCCCCACAGATACGCAGTATTTT
D: TRBD1
J: TRBJ2-3
size: -
V: TRBV9

CDR3: CAWSTLSAQYF
DNA: TGTGCCTGGAGTACTCTTAGCGCGCAGTATTTT
D: -
J: TRBJ2-3
size: -
V: TRBV30

CDR3: CASSQPRGGEAFF
DNA: TGCGCCAGCAGTCAACCCCGGGGGGGTGAAGCTTTCTTT
D: -
J: TRBJ1-1
size: once
V: TRBV23-1

CDR3: CASGEAGQPQHF
DNA: TGTGCCAGTGGAGAAGCGGGCCAGCCCCAGCATTTT
D: -
J: TRBJ1-5
size: -
V: TRBV19

CDR3: CASSQSQGSYFSGANVLTF
DNA: TGCGCCAGCAGCCAATCGCAGGGCAGTTATTTCTCTGGGGCCAACGTCCTGACTTTC
D: -
J: TRBJ2-6
size: -
V: TRBV4-3

CDR3: CASSPTRSYEQYF
DNA: TGCGCCAGCAGCCCGACTAGAAGCTACGAGCAGTACTTC
D: -
J: TRBJ2-7
size: -
V: TRBV4-3

CDR3: CASSPGQEHEKLFF
DNA: TGTGCCAGCAGTCCGGGACAGGAACATGAAAAACTGTTTTTT
D: TRBD1
J: TRBJ1-4
size: -
V: TRBV2

CDR3: CASSIGQKATNEKLFF
DNA: TGTGCCAGCAGCATTGGACAGAAAGCAACTAATGAAAAACTGTTTTTT
D: -
J: TRBJ1-4
size: once
V: TRBV7-9

CDR3: CSVDLTRRGETQYF
DNA: TGCAGCGTCGACTTGACTCGGCGCGGCGAGACCCAGTACTTC
D: -
J: TRBJ2-5
size: -
V: TRBV29-1

CDR3: CASSRTGTSSYEQYF
DNA: TGTGCCAGCAGCCGCACAGGGACCAGCTCCTACGAGCAGTACTTC
D: -
J: TRBJ2-7
size: few
V: TRBV7-9

CDR3: CASSDSTGGGYTF
DNA: TGTGCCAGCAGTGACTCGACAGGGGGTGGCTACACCTTC
D: TRBD1
J: TRBJ1-2
size: once
V: TRBV6-4

CDR3: CAWSAGVRGEQYF
DNA: TGTGCCTGGAGTGCAGGGGTAAGGGGCGAGCAGTACTTC
D: -
J: TRBJ2-7
size: -
V: TRBV30

CDR3: CASSAGTGSTDTQYF
DNA: TGTGCCAGCAGCGCCGGGACAGGAAGCACAGATACGCAGTATTTT
D: TRBD1
J: TRBJ2-3
size: -
V: TRBV9

CDR3: CASSLRLTASTPYEQYF
DNA: TGCGCCAGCAGCCTACGGCTGACAGCGTCTACTCCCTACGAGCAGTACTTC
D: -
J: TRBJ2-7
size: once
V: TRBV5-1

CDR3: CASSLAGSGNQPQHF
DNA: TGTGCCAGCAGCTTAGCAGGGTCCGGCAATCAGCCCCAGCATTTT
D: -
J: TRBJ1-5
size: once
V: TRBV11-2

CDR3: CATWGQGAEQYF
DNA: TGTGCCACCTGGGGACAGGGAGCCGAGCAGTACTTC
D: TRBD1
J: TRBJ2-7
size: few
V: TRBV19

CDR3: CASSLGGQGTACTF
DNA: TGTGCCAGCAGCTTAGGAGGACAGGGGACGGCGTGCACCTTC
D: TRBD1
J: TRBJ1-2
size: -
V: TRBV7-2

CDR3: CASSVGLAGGVDIQYF
DNA: TGTGCCAGCAGCGTAGGACTAGCGGGAGGGGTGGACATTCAGTACTTC
D: TRBD2
J: TRBJ2-4
size: -
V: TRBV9

CDR3: CSVDLTGNYGYTF
DNA: TGCAGCGTCGACCTCACAGGGAACTATGGCTACACCTTC
D: -
J: TRBJ1-2
size: -
V: TRBV29-1

CDR3: CASSIRGGKGNTEAFF
DNA: TGTGCCAGTAGTATACGGGGGGGGAAGGGGAACACTGAAGCTTTCTTT
D: -
J: TRBJ1-1
size: -
V: TRBV19

CDR3: CASSISDTQYF
DNA: TGCGCCAGCAGCATCTCAGATACGCAGTATTTT
D: -
J: TRBJ2-3
size: -
V: TRBV5-1

CDR3: CASSTGTNYNEQFF
DNA: TGTGCCAGCAGCACCGGGACTAACTACAATGAGCAGTTCTTC
D: TRBD2
J: TRBJ2-1
size: -
V: TRBV6-6

CDR3: CASSRQIRTDTQYF
DNA: TGTGCCAGCAGTAGACAGATACGCACAGATACGCAGTATTTT
D: -
J: TRBJ2-3
size: -
V: TRBV2

CDR3: CASSLGAGLAEQYF
DNA: TGCGCCAGCAGCTTGGGAGCAGGCTTGGCCGAGCAGTACTTC
D: -
J: TRBJ2-7
size: -
V: TRBV5-1

CDR3: CASSFGLAPYNEQFF
DNA: TGTGCCAGCAGCTTCGGACTAGCGCCATACAATGAGCAGTTCTTC
D: TRBD2
J: TRBJ2-1
size: -
V: TRBV7-2

CDR3: CASSLGGSSYNEQFF
DNA: TGCGCCAGCAGCTTGGGCGGGAGCTCCTACAATGAGCAGTTCTTC
D: TRBD2
J: TRBJ2-1
size: -
V: TRBV5-1

CDR3: CASSVRTGGLGTEAFF
DNA: TGTGCCAGCAGTGTTAGAACAGGGGGCCTAGGCACTGAAGCTTTCTTT
D: TRBD1
J: TRBJ1-1
size: once
V: TRBV6-1

CDR3: CASSVASGGFASEQFF
DNA: TGTGCCAGCAGCGTAGCTAGCGGGGGTTTCGCTAGTGAGCAGTTCTTC
D: TRBD2
J: TRBJ2-1
size: -
V: TRBV7-8

CDR3: CASSPGTGGDTEAFF
DNA: TGTGCCAGCAGCCCAGGGACAGGGGGGGACACTGAAGCTTTCTTT
D: TRBD1
J: TRBJ1-1
size: -
V: TRBV4-2

CDR3: CASRREKGNEQFF
DNA: TGTGCCAGCAGGCGGGAAAAGGGCAATGAGCAGTTCTTC
D: -
J: TRBJ2-1
size: -
V: TRBV2

CDR3: CASSQEPGTSGMSSYNEQFF
DNA: TGCGCCAGCAGCCAAGAACCCGGGACTAGCGGGATGAGCTCCTACAATGAGCAGTTCTTC
D: TRBD2
J: TRBJ2-1
size: -
V: TRBV4-3

CDR3: CASSLIASGGLYEQYF
DNA: TGCGCCAGCAGCTTGATCGCTAGCGGGGGACTCTACGAGCAGTACTTC
D: TRBD2
J: TRBJ2-7
size: -
V: TRBV5-1

CDR3: CASSPGLADYNEQFF
DNA: TGTGCCAGCAGTCCTGGACTAGCGGACTACAATGAGCAGTTCTTC
D: TRBD2
J: TRBJ2-1
size: once
V: TRBV5-6

CDR3: CASSLVSGGTGANVLTF
DNA: TGTGCCAGCAGTTTAGTATCAGGGGGAACTGGGGCCAACGTCCTGACTTTC
D: TRBD1
J: TRBJ2-6
size: -
V: TRBV28

CDR3: CASSIVGTSVNEQYF
DNA: TGTGCCAGTAGTATTGTCGGGACTAGCGTTAACGAGCAGTACTTC
D: TRBD2
J: TRBJ2-7
size: -
V: TRBV19

CDR3: CASSPGTGLRYEQYF
DNA: TGTGCCAGCTCACCCGGGACAGGGCTACGCTACGAGCAGTACTTC
D: TRBD1
J: TRBJ2-7
size: -
V: TRBV18

CDR3: CASSIPDLAKNIQYF
DNA: TGTGCCAGTAGTATCCCAGATTTAGCCAAAAACATTCAGTACTTC
D: -
J: TRBJ2-4
size: -
V: TRBV19

CDR3: CASSPPGGRIPDTQYF
DNA: TGTGCCAGCTCACCCCCGGGGGGCAGAATCCCAGATACGCAGTATTTT
D: -
J: TRBJ2-3
size: -
V: TRBV18

CDR3: CASSVWEGTGELFF
DNA: TGTGCCAGCAGCGTATGGGAGGGCACCGGGGAGCTGTTTTTT
D: TRBD2
J: TRBJ2-2
size: once
V: TRBV9

CDR3: CASSAGQGNNEQFF
DNA: TGTGCCAGCAGCGCGGGACAGGGAAACAATGAGCAGTTCTTC
D: TRBD1
J: TRBJ2-1
size: once
V: TRBV11-2

CDR3: CASQVGYAYGYTF
DNA: TGTGCCAGCCAGGTGGGCTACGCTTATGGCTACACCTTC
D: -
J: TRBJ1-2
size: -
V: TRBV2

CDR3: CASSRTLSSTDTQYF
DNA: TGTGCCAGCAGCCGGACACTCTCTAGCACAGATACGCAGTATTTT
D: -
J: TRBJ2-3
size: -
V: TRBV6-5

CDR3: CASSLLTSGIYNEQFF
DNA: TGTGCCAGCAGCTTACTCACTAGCGGGATCTACAATGAGCAGTTCTTC
D: TRBD2
J: TRBJ2-1
size: -
V: TRBV7-9

CDR3: CASSSKGQGGGSPLHF
DNA: TGCGCCAGCAGCTCAAAAGGACAGGGAGGAGGTTCACCCCTCCACTTT
D: TRBD1
J: TRBJ1-6
size: -
V: TRBV5-1

CDR3: CASSFSLIAKNIQYF
DNA: TGTGCCAGCAGTTTTAGTTTAATAGCCAAAAACATTCAGTACTTC
D: -
J: TRBJ2-4
size: -
V: TRBV27

CDR3: CSARWGDNQPQHF
DNA: TGCAGCGCAAGATGGGGGGACAATCAGCCCCAGCATTTT
D: -
J: TRBJ1-5
size: once
V: TRBV29-1

CDR3: CASSHPGRPDTQYF
DNA: TGTGCCAGCAGCCACCCGGGTAGGCCAGATACGCAGTATTTT
D: -
J: TRBJ2-3
size: -
V: TRBV14

CDR3: CASSLGVNEQYF
DNA: TGCGCCAGCAGCTTGGGTGTCAACGAGCAGTACTTC
D: -
J: TRBJ2-7
size: -
V: TRBV5-1

CDR3: CASSTISGTPAADTQYF
DNA: TGTGCCAGTAGTACGATATCCGGGACTCCCGCTGCAGATACGCAGTATTTT
D: -
J: TRBJ2-3
size: -
V: TRBV19

CDR3: CATSREGGDYSGNTIYF
DNA: TGTGCCACCAGCAGAGAGGGGGGGGATTACTCTGGAAACACCATATATTTT
D: -
J: TRBJ1-3
size: -
V: TRBV15

CDR3: CASKVGAIQLPGYTF
DNA: TGTGCCAGCAAGGTAGGGGCAATACAACTTCCCGGCTACACCTTC
D: -
J: TRBJ1-2
size: -
V: TRBV5-6